Shown below are 8 T cell receptor beta chains from a single sample sequenced in a study of cytomegalovirus exposure and HLA in healthy donors. PCR used 60 Vbeta primers and 13 Jbeta primers. The method was immunoSEQ multiplex PCR; TCRdb's version includes in-frame clones alone and lacks a portion of them. This table holds 63,000 or so clones, around four fifths found once. Specimen: PBMCs. Receptors originate from a young woman in good health and CMV-seronegative.

V and J are TRBV11-3 and TRBJ1-1, with TRBD1 matching over 8 bases. The CDR3 has 14 amino acids. Losses at the gene ends were 5 bases for V and 2 bases for J; bases not matched to a gene: 4. Germline values: CDR1 SGHNT, CDR2 YENEEA. The CDR3 sequence is CASSPGQANTEAFF. CDR3 sequence (DNA): TGTGCCAGCAGCCCGGGACAGGCTAACACTGAAGCTTTCTTT.

CDR3 sequence reads: CASSSGTANTEAFF. In nucleotides, the CDR3 is TGCGCCAGCAGCTCGGGGACAGCCAACACTGAAGCTTTCTTT. This chain joins TRBV5-1 and TRBJ1-1; 7 bases fit TRBD1. Germline assignment: CDR1 SGHRS and CDR2 YFSETQ. The CDR3 contains 14 residues. The junction had 4 bases not matched to a gene; V was cut back by 3 bases and J by 2 bases.

The chain has TRBV10-1 and TRBJ2-3; possibly TRBD1 for D (5 bases). The CDR3 loop spans 14 amino acids. Germline CDR1 WNHNN, CDR2 SYGVQD (reference sequence). V was shortened by 2 bases and J by 1 base, with 7 bases between the two germline ends. This CDR3 is CASSEAQGTDTQYF. CDR3 coding DNA: TGCGCCAGCAGTGAGGCACAGGGCACAGATACGCAGTATTTT.

The chain recombines TRBV11-3 with TRBJ2-2; 7 nucleotides agree with TRBD2. This CDR3 has 16 residues. Trimming cost V 5 bases and J 6 bases; bases outside gene matches: 12. The germline gives CDR1 SGHNT, CDR2 YENEEA. As DNA, the CDR3 is TGTGCCAGCAGCCCCATGGGGGGGATGGAAGCCGGGGAGCTGTTTTTT. Its protein is CASSPMGGMEAGELFF. The whole variable domain, filled in from reference TRBV11-3 and TRBJ2-2, reads EAGVVQSPRYKIIEKKQPVAFWCNPISGHNTLYWYLQNLGQGPELLIRYENEEAVDDSQLPKDRFSAERLKGVDSTLKIQPAELGDSAVYLCASSPMGGMEAGELFFGEGSRLTVL.

For the CDR3, the DNA is TGTGCCAGCAGCTTAAATCCGGGGAGCGATGGCTACACCTTC. This gives the protein CASSLNPGSDGYTF. V usage is TRBV7-8 and J usage is TRBJ1-2, with no clear D. The CDR3 length is 14 residues. CDR1 is SGHVS and CDR2 is FQNEAQ in the germline V gene. Trimming took off 2 bases at V and 6 bases at J, with 13 bases between the two ends.

This chain uses TRBV11-2 with TRBJ2-1; 12 nucleotides agree with TRBD2. The CDR3 totals 15 residues. J lost 6 bases, V lost 5 bases, and 5 bases had no gene match. The germline V gene encodes CDR1 SGHAT and CDR2 FQNNGV. Written as DNA, the CDR3 is TGTGCCAGCAGCAGTGGACTAGCGGGATTCAATGAGCAGTTCTTC. Translation: CASSSGLAGFNEQFF.

The V call is TRBV5-6, the J call TRBJ2-2; 7 bases line up with TRBD1. Germline CDR1 and CDR2: SGHDT and YYEEEE. The CDR3 has 16 residues. J gave up 6 bases and V 4 bases, and 12 bases lay outside the gene matches. DNA of the CDR3: TGTGCCAGCAGCCTTAACCCGGGGACAGACTCCGGGGAGCTGTTTTTT. Protein sequence: CASSLNPGTDSGELFF.

The V and J genes are TRBV6-1 and TRBJ1-2; weak D call: TRBD1 (5 bases). V lost 4 bases, J lost 5 bases, and 8 bases lay in between. Per germline, CDR1 MNHNS and CDR2 SASEGT. The CDR3 is 12 amino acids. The DNA for the CDR3 is TGTGCCAGCAGTGCACGGGGGTATGGCTACACCTTC. Translation: CASSARGYGYTF.